This T cell receptor (beta chain) was captured by sequencing in a study of blood T cell repertoires in COVID-19. Whole-study context: The United States, Italy and Spain were the sources of the acute and convalescent COVID-19 samples.

The length of the CDR3 is 16 residues. J was trimmed by 1 base and V by 5 bases; bases with no gene match: 9. Germline assignment: CDR1 SEHNR and CDR2 FQNEAQ (reference sequence). Measured with immunoSEQ multiplex PCR; TCRdb has only the in-frame clones, and not every one. The sample has nearly 100,000 clones, roughly 79% seen once. What was sequenced was peripheral blood. This chain uses TRBV7-9 with TRBJ2-7; 9 bases fit TRBD1. The sequence came from a man in his 70s with acute or convalescent COVID-19. CDR3 in DNA: TGTGCCAGCAGCACCCTGGACAGGGGTCTTTCCTACGAGCAGTACTTC. Translated: CASSTLDRGLSYEQYF.